Detailed here is one T cell receptor (beta chain). Compared with germline, one end of the junction differs, possibly owing to a read error. The data derive from a study of Graves' ophthalmopathy and Graves' hyperthyroidism. RNA transcripts were the source from which TCR beta CDR3 regions were amplified. HTBI-primed RT-PCR formed the first round, and a multiplex PCR formed the second. From the multiplex PCR reads, TCRdb called clonotypes with MiXCR, one entry per CDR3 protein. Of some 750,000 distinct CDR3 sequences listed, 40% are singletons. CDR3 length: 14 residues. Germline V lookup: CDR1 MNHNS, CDR2 SASEGT.

V usage is TRBV6-1 and J usage is TRBJ1-1, with D hard to call. The sample taken for sequencing was peripheral blood. This receptor was identified in an adult man with Graves' ophthalmopathy. The CDR3 here is CVSENRGMNTEAFF. The DNA of the CDR3 is TGTGTCAGCGAAAACCGGGGTATGAACACTGAAGCTTTCTTT.